This TCR beta chain was obtained from a study of CD8+ T cells in alopecia areata. As for the study in general: Treated patients were given 5 to 10 mg oral tofacitinib twice daily. General observations from the study: Clonality exceeded that of normal scalp in lesional scalp, most notably in alopecia totalis/universalis.

Peripheral blood and lesional scalp punch biopsies were taken from alopecia areata patients. Sequencing relied on a cDNA template that was reverse transcribed from extracted RNA. The data were produced by immunoSEQ multiplex PCR, yet TCRdb's version contains in-frame clones alone and is incomplete. The table shows some 180,000 clones, with approximately 62% occurring only once. About this clone: Its antigen is as yet unknown.

CDR1 and CDR2 from the germline V gene are SNHLY and FYNNEI. The CDR3 loop spans 13 amino acids. The ends were cut back, 2 bases at V and 7 bases at J, with 11 bases in the middle. This sample comprised CD4+ T cells sorted from blood, obtained at week 0. The receptor comes from a human donor with alopecia areata. This chain links TRBV2 with TRBJ1-2, with D tentatively TRBD1 (6 bases). Here the CDR3 DNA reads TGTGCCAGCAGTGAAAGGGGGAGCGGTGGCTACACCTTC. Its translation is CASSERGSGGYTF.